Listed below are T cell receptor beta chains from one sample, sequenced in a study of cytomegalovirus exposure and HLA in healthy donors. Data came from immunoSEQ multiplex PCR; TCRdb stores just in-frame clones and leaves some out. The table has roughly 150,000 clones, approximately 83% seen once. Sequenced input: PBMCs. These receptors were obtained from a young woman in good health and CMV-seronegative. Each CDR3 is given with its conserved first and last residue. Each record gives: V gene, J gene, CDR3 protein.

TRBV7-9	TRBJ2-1	CSSSRGTGGQGEQFF
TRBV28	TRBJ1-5	CASSSGQGNQPQHF
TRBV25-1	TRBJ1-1	CASSETRMNTEAFF
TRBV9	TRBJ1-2	CASSVGSGGRNGYTF
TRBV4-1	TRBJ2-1	CASSQVDQRGGNEQFF
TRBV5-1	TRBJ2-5	CASSLGTSGRGETQYF
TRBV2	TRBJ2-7	CASRWDKSTPISYEQYF
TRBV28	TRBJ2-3	CASSPLAGSTDTQYF
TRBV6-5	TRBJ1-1	CASSGAGYTEAFF
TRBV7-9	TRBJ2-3	CATNTVSRAGDSTDTLYF
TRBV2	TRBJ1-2	CASSPSLYGYTF
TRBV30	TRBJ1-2	CAWSLFGSLYGYTF
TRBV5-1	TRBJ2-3	CASSWWTSGGREDTQYF
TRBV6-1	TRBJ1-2	CASTVGTDYGYTF
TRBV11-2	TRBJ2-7	CASRARAGGRFYEQYF
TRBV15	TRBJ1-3	CATSREYTGGAGNTIYF
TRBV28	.	CASSLPGQEPYEQYF
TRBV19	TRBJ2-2	CASSPPGTGNTGELFF
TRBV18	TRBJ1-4	CASSPGTGGREKLFF
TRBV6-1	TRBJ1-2	CASDDRGKANHGYTF
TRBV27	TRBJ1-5	CASSHINAGTGSFRQPQHF
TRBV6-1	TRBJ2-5	CASSEVGGTETQYF
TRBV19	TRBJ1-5	CASKRSNQPQHF
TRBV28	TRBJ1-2	CASKGGGYTF
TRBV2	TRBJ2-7	CASMGTGGTYEQYF
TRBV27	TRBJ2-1	CARLGQRFF
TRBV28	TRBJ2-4	CASRPQGSTNIQYF
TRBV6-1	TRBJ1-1	CASSDYPGEGWTEAFF
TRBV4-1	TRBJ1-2	CASSQVTGDLYGYTF
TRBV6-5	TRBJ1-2	CASRTTGFKNYGYTF
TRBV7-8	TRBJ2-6	CASPETGFVSGANVLTF
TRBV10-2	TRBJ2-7	CASSVRAGGSEQYF
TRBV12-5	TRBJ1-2	CASGHTQGWDGYTF
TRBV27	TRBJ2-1	CASSSRTGAYNEQFF
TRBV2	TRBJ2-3	CASRKDRESTDTQYF
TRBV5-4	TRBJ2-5	CASSSGGEETQYF
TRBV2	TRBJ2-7	CASVGQGRNEQYF
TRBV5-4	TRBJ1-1	CASSLGLFNGVGKAFF
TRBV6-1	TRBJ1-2	CASSAGRNNYGYTF
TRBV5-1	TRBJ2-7	CASSHGLAGGSYEQYF
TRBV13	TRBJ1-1	CASSLRTGVETEAFF
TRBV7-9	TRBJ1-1	CASSTGTGGSEAFF